What follows are 22 T cell receptor beta chains derived from one specimen sequenced in a study of shared clonotypes between healthy human individuals. Profiling relied on immunoSEQ multiplex PCR, and the TCRdb table lists in-frame clones only, not all of them. In the table there are some 2.1 million clones, about 95% of which are singletons. Naive CD8 cells lacked CD45RO and underwent positive selection for CCR7, leaving out terminally differentiated effector memory CD45RA+ cells. The source material was naive CD8+ T cells sorted from blood. The receptors were sampled from a man between 18 and 29 years old in good health.

The chain employs TRBV4-1 and TRBJ2-7, with D maybe TRBD2 (5 bases). V lost 5 bases and J 2 bases, leaving 10 bases between the germline ends. In germline, CDR1 is MGHRA, CDR2 YSYEKL. This CDR3 is 13 amino acids long. DNA for the CDR3: TGCGCCAGCAGCGCATATAGCGCCTACGAGCAGTACTTC. This codes for CASSAYSAYEQYF.

This chain uses TRBV7-6 with TRBJ2-3, with 7 bases that match TRBD2. CDR1 and CDR2 (germline): SGHVS, FNYEAQ. With V trimmed by 5 bases and J by 1 base, 9 bases remained unmatched. The CDR3 loop spans 16 amino acids. The CDR3: CASSRMSGTGTDTQYF. The CDR3 DNA reads TGTGCCAGCAGCAGGATGAGCGGGACGGGCACAGATACGCAGTATTTT.

The chain has TRBV5-4 and TRBJ2-5; no clear D gene. The CDR3 totals 13 residues. The germline CDR1 and CDR2 sequences are SGHNT and YYREEE (reference sequence). V lost 2 bases to trimming and J lost 3 bases, with 8 bases between them. Here the CDR3 reads CASSFVEKETQYF. The CDR3 coding sequence is TGTGCCAGCAGCTTTGTAGAGAAAGAGACCCAGTACTTC.

The CDR3 protein is CASSGGVGTEAFF. As DNA, the CDR3 is TGTGCCAGCAGTGGGGGGGTTGGGACTGAAGCTTTCTTT. The V gene is TRBV28, the J gene TRBJ1-1, with TRBD1 as a possible D gene (5 bases). Germline V gene data show CDR1 as MDHEN and CDR2 as SYDVKM. The CDR3 runs to 13 residues. The V and J ends lost 5 bases and 5 bases respectively, with 12 bases between them.

The V gene is TRBV7-2, the J gene TRBJ2-7; TRBD2 agrees at 9 bases. The germline V gene encodes CDR1 SGHTA and CDR2 FQGNSA. The V gene end was trimmed by 5 bases and the J gene end by 3 bases; junction bases not matched to a gene: 17. This CDR3 has 18 amino acids. In nucleotides, the CDR3 is TGTGCCAGCAGCCTGGGGATCCGCGGAGGACTAGCGAGCTACGAGCAGTACTTC. Protein: CASSLGIRGGLASYEQYF. Based on the CDR3 plus reference TRBV7-2 and TRBJ2-7, the full variable domain is GAGVSQSPSNKVTEKGKDVELRCDPISGHTALYWYRQSLGQGLEFLIYFQGNSAPDKSGLPSDRFSAERTGGSVSTLTIQRTQQEDSAVYLCASSLGIRGGLASYEQYFGPGTRLTVT.

Remarks on this clone: This could be a read error, since a much larger clone is one nucleotide away. Other DNA sequences in this sample translate to the same CDR3. The chain joins TRBV30 to TRBJ1-1, with D perhaps matching TRBD1 (5 bases). CDR1 is GTSNPN, CDR2 SVGIG, per germline (reference sequence). The CDR3 consists of 12 residues. CDR3 nucleotides: TGTGCATGGAGTCCGGGGGTTACTGAAGCTTTCTTT. Protein sequence: CAWSPGVTEAFF.

The chain combines TRBV28 with TRBJ1-1; D might be TRBD1 (5 bases). Deletions cut 3 bases from V and 6 bases from J, with 14 bases between. CDR3 length: 14 amino acids. Germline values: CDR1 MDHEN, CDR2 SYDVKM. The CDR3 nucleotides are TGTGCCAGCAGTTTTATCGAGGGGATCCCTGAAGCTTTCTTT. Translation: CASSFIEGIPEAFF.

The chain uses TRBV5-5 and TRBJ1-5, with 9 bases identical to TRBD1. Trimming removed 4 bases from V and 0 bases from J; junction bases left unmatched: 8. Germline assignment: CDR1 SGHKS and CDR2 YYEKEE (reference sequence). The CDR3 contains 17 residues. In DNA, the CDR3 is TGTGCCAGCAGCCTCTCTAGGACAGGGGTTAGCAATCAGCCCCAGCATTTT. Its protein is CASSLSRTGVSNQPQHF.

The chain carries TRBV13 and TRBJ1-4, with 7 bases matching TRBD1. Germline V gene data show CDR1 as PRHDT and CDR2 as FYEKMQ (reference sequence). J lost 8 bases, V lost 2 bases, and 11 bases had no gene match. The CDR3 runs 16 residues. The CDR3 DNA reads TGTGCCAGCAGCTTATATCTAGGACAGGCCGAAGAAAAACTGTTTTTT. Translation: CASSLYLGQAEEKLFF. The full variable domain, with the rest looked up from reference TRBV13 and TRBJ1-4, is AAGVIQSPRHLIKEKRETATLKCYPIPRHDTVYWYQQGPGQDPQFLISFYEKMQSDKGSIPDRFSAQQFSDYHSELNMSSLELGDSALYFCASSLYLGQAEEKLFFGSGTQLSVL.

The V call is TRBV4-1, the J call TRBJ2-3; TRBD1 matches at 9 bases. CDR3 length: 18 residues. V was pared by 0 bases and J by 2 bases, with 9 bases of the junction left unmatched. The germline V gene encodes CDR1 MGHRA and CDR2 YSYEKL. This chain's CDR3 is CASSQDPQGQGITDTQYF. DNA for the CDR3: TGCGCCAGCAGCCAAGATCCACAGGGACAGGGAATCACAGATACGCAGTATTTT.

V is TRBV6-5 and J is TRBJ1-5; possible D gene TRBD1, 5 bases. CDR1 is MNHEY, CDR2 SVGAGI, per germline. The CDR3 has 15 amino acids. Trimming shortened V by 0 bases and J by 7 bases, and 13 bases separated the two germline ends. CDR3 in DNA: TGTGCCAGCAGTTACTCAAGCGGGGCGGGACAGCCCCAGCATTTT. This sequence encodes CASSYSSGAGQPQHF.

Details on this clone: This specimen includes other DNA sequences encoding the same CDR3. The V call is TRBV4-1, the J call TRBJ2-7; TRBD2 matches 11 bases. The CDR3 is 15 amino acids. CDR1 MGHRA and CDR2 YSYEKL come from the germline V gene. V lost 4 bases, J lost 2 bases, and 4 bases stayed unmatched. CDR3 nucleotides: TGCGCCAGCAGCCCCGGGACTAGCGGCACCTACGAGCAGTACTTC. Translated: CASSPGTSGTYEQYF.

This chain joins TRBV4-2 and TRBJ2-1; D unresolved. The germline V and J ends were trimmed by 1 base and 10 bases, with 8 bases remaining between them. Germline-derived CDR1 and CDR2 are LGHNA and YNFKEQ. The length of the CDR3 is 12 residues. CDR3 sequence reads: CASSQVQKEQFF. The DNA of the CDR3 is TGTGCCAGCAGCCAAGTTCAAAAAGAGCAGTTCTTC.

The count of this clone is one. Written as DNA, the CDR3 is TGTGCCAGCAGTGACACGGGAGGTGGGGAGCTGTTTTTT. This translates into CASSDTGGGELFF. V usage is TRBV2 and J usage is TRBJ2-2, with TRBD2 matching over 7 bases. The length of the CDR3 is 13 residues. Germline V lookup: CDR1 SNHLY, CDR2 FYNNEI. Trimming took 3 bases from V and 8 from J; bases not matched to a gene: 3. The full variable domain, in which reference TRBV2 and TRBJ2-2 provide the parts outside the CDR3, is EPEVTQTPSHQVTQMGQEVILRCVPISNHLYFYWYRQILGQKVEFLVSFYNNEISEKSEIFDDQFSVERPDGSNFTLKIRSTKLEDSAMYFCASSDTGGGELFFGEGSRLTVL.

The chain couples TRBV2 to TRBJ2-1, with D hard to call. CDR3 length equals 17 residues. Germline-derived CDR1 and CDR2 are SNHLY and FYNNEI. The ends were cut back, 1 base at V and 0 bases at J, with 13 bases in the middle. CDR3 bases: TGTGCCAGCAGTGAAGTCGACGGCGAGAGCTCCTACAATGAGCAGTTCTTC. Protein: CASSEVDGESSYNEQFF. The whole variable domain, filled in from reference TRBV2 and TRBJ2-1, reads EPEVTQTPSHQVTQMGQEVILRCVPISNHLYFYWYRQILGQKVEFLVSFYNNEISEKSEIFDDQFSVERPDGSNFTLKIRSTKLEDSAMYFCASSEVDGESSYNEQFFGPGTRLTVL.

V and J are TRBV10-3 and TRBJ1-2; D is undetermined. The CDR3 spans 12 residues. Looked up from germline, CDR1 is ENHRY and CDR2 is SYGVKD. V dropped 7 bases and J dropped 1 base, with 7 bases sitting between them. CDR3 amino acids: CAINEGNYGYTF. The CDR3 DNA follows: TGTGCCATCAACGAGGGTAACTATGGCTACACCTTC.

The chain recombines TRBV9 with TRBJ2-7, with 10 nucleotides matching TRBD2. V gave up 3 bases and J gave up 0 bases; unmatched junction bases: 3. Germline V gene sequence: CDR1 SGDLS, CDR2 YYNGEE. This CDR3 has 15 amino acids. CDR3 coding DNA: TGTGCCAGCAGCGCTAGCGGGAGTACCTCCTACGAGCAGTACTTC. This sequence encodes CASSASGSTSYEQYF.

The gene calls are TRBV7-9 and TRBJ2-5; 7 bases fit TRBD2. Germline V gene data show CDR1 as SEHNR and CDR2 as FQNEAQ (reference sequence). Trimming removed 0 bases from V and 5 bases from J; junction bases left unmatched: 6. The CDR3 loop spans 15 amino acids. CDR3 DNA sequence: TGTGCCAGCAGCTTAGCGTCGCGGGAGTGGGAGACCCAGTACTTC. It encodes CASSLASREWETQYF.

The rearrangement links TRBV9 to TRBJ1-1, with 7 bases identical to TRBD1. CDR3 length: 17 amino acids. Germline CDR1 is SGDLS and CDR2 is YYNGEE. V lost 3 bases and J lost 3; bases outside the gene matches: 14. CDR3 residues: CASSETGGTVQDTEAFF. The DNA for the CDR3 is TGTGCCAGCAGCGAGACGGGGGGGACAGTTCAGGACACTGAAGCTTTCTTT.

This clone has a single count. The chain couples TRBV7-6 to TRBJ2-3, with TRBD2 matching 13 bases. This CDR3 has 17 amino acids. The J segment lost 6 bases and the V segment lost 3 bases, leaving 9 bases of the junction unmatched. CDR1 is SGHVS, CDR2 FNYEAQ, per germline. For the CDR3, the DNA is TGTGCCAGCAGCTTGGGAACTAGCGGGAGGGCCGTTGATACGCAGTATTTT. Protein sequence: CASSLGTSGRAVDTQYF. The full variable domain, with the rest looked up from reference TRBV7-6 and TRBJ2-3, is GAGVSQSPRYKVTKRGQDVALRCDPISGHVSLYWYRQALGQGPEFLTYFNYEAQQDKSGLPNDRFSAERPEGSISTLTIQRTEQRDSAMYRCASSLGTSGRAVDTQYFGPGTRLTVL.

Notes on this clone: Other DNA variants within this sample encode the same CDR3. This rearrangement joins TRBV28 to TRBJ2-1; D call uncertain. The V end was cut by 2 bases, the J end by 8 bases, with 4 bases between. The CDR3 sequence is 11 residues long. Germline CDR1 reads MDHEN; CDR2 reads SYDVKM. The CDR3 region is CASSLRDEQFF. The CDR3 DNA reads TGTGCCAGCAGTTTAAGGGATGAGCAGTTCTTC.

In this sample, this clone turned up a few times. The chain links TRBV10-2 to TRBJ1-4; 7 bases are a match to TRBD1. V lost 6 bases and J lost 8; bases outside the gene matches: 3. The CDR3 has 12 residues. The germline V gene encodes CDR1 WSHSY and CDR2 SAAADI. CDR3 residues: CASRGQPEKLFF. The CDR3, as DNA: TGCGCCAGCAGGGGACAGCCCGAAAAACTGTTTTTT.